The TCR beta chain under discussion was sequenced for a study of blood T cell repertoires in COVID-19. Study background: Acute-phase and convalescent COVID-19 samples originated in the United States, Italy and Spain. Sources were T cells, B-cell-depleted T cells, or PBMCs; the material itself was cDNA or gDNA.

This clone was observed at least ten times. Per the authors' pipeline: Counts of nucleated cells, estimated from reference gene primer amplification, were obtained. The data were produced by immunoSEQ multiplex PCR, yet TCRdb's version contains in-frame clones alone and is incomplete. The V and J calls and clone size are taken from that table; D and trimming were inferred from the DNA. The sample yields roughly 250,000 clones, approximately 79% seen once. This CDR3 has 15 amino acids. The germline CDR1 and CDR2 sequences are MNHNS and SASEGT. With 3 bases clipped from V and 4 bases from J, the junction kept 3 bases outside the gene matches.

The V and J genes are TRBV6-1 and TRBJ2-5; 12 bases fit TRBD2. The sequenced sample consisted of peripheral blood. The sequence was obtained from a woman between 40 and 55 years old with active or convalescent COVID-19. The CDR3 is CASSDLAGGPETQYF. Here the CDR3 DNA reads TGTGCCAGCAGTGATCTAGCGGGGGGGCCAGAGACCCAGTACTTC.